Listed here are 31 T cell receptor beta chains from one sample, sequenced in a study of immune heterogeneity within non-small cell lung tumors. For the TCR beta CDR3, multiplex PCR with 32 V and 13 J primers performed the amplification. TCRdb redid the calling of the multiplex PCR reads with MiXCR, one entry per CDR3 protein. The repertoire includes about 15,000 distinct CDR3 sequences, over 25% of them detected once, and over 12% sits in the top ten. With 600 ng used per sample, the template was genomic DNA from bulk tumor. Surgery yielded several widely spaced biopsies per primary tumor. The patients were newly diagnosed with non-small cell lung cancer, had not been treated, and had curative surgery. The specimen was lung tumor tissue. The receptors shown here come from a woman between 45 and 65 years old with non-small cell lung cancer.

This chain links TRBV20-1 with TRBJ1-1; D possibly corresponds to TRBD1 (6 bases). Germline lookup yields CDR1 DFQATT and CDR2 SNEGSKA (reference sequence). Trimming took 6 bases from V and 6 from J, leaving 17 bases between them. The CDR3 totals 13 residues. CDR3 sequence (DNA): TGCAGTGCCGGTGGGGGCAGGGACGCTGAAGCTTTCTTT. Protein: CSAGGGRDAEAFF.

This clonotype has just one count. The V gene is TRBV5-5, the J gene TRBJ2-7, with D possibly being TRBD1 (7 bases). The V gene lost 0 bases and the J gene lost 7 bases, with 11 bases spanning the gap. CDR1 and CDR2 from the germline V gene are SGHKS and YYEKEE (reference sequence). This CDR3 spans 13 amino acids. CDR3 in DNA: TGTGCCAGCAGCTTGGCAGGGGGGAATGAGCAGTACTTC. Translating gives CASSLAGGNEQYF.

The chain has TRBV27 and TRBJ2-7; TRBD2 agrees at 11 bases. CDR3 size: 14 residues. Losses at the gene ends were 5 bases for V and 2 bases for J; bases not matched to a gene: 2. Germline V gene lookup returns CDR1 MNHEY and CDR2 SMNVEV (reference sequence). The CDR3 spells CASSGTSGAYEQYF. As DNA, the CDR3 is TGTGCCAGCAGTGGGACTAGCGGTGCCTACGAGCAGTACTTC.

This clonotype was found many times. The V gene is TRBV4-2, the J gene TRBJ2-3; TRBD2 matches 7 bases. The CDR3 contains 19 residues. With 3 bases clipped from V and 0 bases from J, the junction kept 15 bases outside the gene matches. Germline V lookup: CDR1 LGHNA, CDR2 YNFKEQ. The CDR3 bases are TGTGCCAGCAGCCAGGGATCTAGCGGTGATTTTTCTAGCACAGATACGCAGTATTTT. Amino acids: CASSQGSSGDFSSTDTQYF.

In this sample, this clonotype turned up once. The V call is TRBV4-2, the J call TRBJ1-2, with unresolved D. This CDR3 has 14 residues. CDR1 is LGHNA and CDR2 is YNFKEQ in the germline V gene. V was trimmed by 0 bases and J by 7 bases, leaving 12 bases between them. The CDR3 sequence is CASSQDLRVFGYTF. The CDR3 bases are TGTGCCAGCAGCCAAGATCTGAGGGTATTTGGCTACACCTTC.

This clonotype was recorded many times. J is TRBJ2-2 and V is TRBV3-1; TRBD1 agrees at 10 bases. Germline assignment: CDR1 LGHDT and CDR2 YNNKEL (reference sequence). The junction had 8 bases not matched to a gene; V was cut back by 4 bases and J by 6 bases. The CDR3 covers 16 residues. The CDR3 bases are TGTGCCAGCAGCCGCAGTGTCGGGACAGGGGCCGGGGAGCTGTTTTTT. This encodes CASSRSVGTGAGELFF.

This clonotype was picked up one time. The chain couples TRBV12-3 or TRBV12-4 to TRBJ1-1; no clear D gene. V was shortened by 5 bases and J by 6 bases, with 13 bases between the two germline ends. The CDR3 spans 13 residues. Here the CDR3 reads CASSRPRRAEAFF. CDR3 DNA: TGTGCCAGCAGTAGGCCACGGAGGGCTGAAGCTTTCTTT.

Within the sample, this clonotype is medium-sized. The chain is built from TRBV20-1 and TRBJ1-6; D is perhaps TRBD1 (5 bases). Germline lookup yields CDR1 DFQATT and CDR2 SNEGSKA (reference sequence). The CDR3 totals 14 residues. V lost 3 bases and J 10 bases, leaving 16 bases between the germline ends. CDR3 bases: TGCAGTGCTAGGAGGGCAGGGATGGGATCACCCCTCCACTTT. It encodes CSARRAGMGSPLHF.

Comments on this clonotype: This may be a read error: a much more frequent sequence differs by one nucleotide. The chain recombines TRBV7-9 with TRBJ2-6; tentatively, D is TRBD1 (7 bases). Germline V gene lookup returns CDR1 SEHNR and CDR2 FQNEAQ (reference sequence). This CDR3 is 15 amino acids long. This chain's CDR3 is CASQKGAGGANALTF. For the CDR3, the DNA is TGTGCCTCCCAAAAGGGGGCTGGAGGGGCCAACGCCCTGACTTTC.

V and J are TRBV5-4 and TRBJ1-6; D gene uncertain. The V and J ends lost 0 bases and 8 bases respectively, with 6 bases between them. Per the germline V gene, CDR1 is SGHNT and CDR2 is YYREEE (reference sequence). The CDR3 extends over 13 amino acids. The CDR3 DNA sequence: TGTGCCAGCAGCTTGGGGCGGGATTCACCCCTCCACTTT. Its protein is CASSLGRDSPLHF.

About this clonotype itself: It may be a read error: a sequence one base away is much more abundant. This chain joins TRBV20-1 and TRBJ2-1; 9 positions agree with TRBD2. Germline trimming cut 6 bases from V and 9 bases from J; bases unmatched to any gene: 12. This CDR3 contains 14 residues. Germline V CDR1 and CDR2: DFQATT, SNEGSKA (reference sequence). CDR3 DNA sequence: TGCAGTGCCCTCCCCTCTAGCGGGATCCCTGAGCAGTTCTTC. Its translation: CSALPSSGIPEQFF.

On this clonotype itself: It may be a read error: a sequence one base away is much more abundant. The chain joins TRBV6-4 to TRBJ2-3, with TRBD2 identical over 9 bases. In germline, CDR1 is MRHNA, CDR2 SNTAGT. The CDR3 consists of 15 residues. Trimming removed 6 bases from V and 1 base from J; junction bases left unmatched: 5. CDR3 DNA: TGTGCCAGCAGGTCTAGCGGGGAAGGCACAGATACGCAGTATTTT. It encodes CASRSSGEGTDTQYF.

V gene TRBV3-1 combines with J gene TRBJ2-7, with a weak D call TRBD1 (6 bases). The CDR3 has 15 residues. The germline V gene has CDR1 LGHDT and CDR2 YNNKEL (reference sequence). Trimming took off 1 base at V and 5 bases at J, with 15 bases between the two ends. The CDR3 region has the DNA TGTGCCAGCAGCCAAGTAGGCAGGGGTGGCCACGAGCAGTACTTC. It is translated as CASSQVGRGGHEQYF.

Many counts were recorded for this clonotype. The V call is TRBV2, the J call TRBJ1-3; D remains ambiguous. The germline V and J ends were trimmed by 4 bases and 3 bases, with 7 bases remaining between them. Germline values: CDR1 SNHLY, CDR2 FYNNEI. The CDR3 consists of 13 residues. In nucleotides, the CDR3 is TGTGCCAGCAGTGGTGGGTTTGGAAACACCATATATTTT. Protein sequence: CASSGGFGNTIYF.

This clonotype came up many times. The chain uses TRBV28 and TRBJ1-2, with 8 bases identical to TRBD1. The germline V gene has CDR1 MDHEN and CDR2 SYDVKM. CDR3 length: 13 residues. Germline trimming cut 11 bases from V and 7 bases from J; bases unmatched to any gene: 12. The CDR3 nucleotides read TGTGCCTGTGGACAGGGATTGGGAGGTGGCTACACCTTC. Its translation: CACGQGLGGGYTF.

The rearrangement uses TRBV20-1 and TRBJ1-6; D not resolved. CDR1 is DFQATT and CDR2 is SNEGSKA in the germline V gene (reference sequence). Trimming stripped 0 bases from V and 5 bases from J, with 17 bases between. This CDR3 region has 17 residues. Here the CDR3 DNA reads TGCAGTGCTAGAGATCCCGCTGGGCTGCAGAATAATTCACCCCTCCACTTT. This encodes CSARDPAGLQNNSPLHF.

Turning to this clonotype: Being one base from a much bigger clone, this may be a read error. This CDR3 reads CASSTSGMNTDTQYF. In DNA form, the CDR3 reads TGTGCCAGTAGTACAAGCGGGATGAACACAGATACGCAGTATTTT. This chain uses TRBV19 with TRBJ2-3; 7 bases line up with TRBD2. This CDR3 spans 15 amino acids. The V segment lost 4 bases and the J segment 2 bases; nucleotides outside the gene matches: 6. Germline CDR1 is LNHDA and CDR2 is SQIVND (reference sequence). Full variable domain (rest looked up from reference TRBV19 and TRBJ2-3): DGGITQSPKYLFRKEGQNVTLSCEQNLNHDAMYWYRQDPGQGLRLIYYSQIVNDFQKGDIAEGYSVSREKKESFPLTVTSAQKNPTAFYLCASSTSGMNTDTQYFGPGTRLTVL.

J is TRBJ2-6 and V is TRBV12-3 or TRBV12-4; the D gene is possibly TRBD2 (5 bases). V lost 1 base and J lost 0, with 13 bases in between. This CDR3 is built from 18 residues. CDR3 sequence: CASSLGRVTFSGANVLTF. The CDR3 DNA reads TGTGCCAGCAGTTTAGGGCGGGTAACCTTCTCTGGGGCCAACGTCCTGACTTTC.

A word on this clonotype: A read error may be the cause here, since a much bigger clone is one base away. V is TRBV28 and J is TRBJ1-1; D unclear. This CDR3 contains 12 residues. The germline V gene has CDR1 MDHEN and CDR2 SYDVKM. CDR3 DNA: TGTGCCAGCAGAGAAAGGAACACTGAATCTTTCTTT. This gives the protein CASRERNTESFF.

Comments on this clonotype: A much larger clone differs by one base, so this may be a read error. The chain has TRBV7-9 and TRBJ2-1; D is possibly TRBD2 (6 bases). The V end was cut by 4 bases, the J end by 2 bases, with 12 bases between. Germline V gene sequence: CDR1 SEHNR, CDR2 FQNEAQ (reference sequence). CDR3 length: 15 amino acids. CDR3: CASSWTTGAYNEQFF. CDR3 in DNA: TGTGCCAGCAGCTGGACTACCGGAGCCTACAATGAGCAGTTCTTC.

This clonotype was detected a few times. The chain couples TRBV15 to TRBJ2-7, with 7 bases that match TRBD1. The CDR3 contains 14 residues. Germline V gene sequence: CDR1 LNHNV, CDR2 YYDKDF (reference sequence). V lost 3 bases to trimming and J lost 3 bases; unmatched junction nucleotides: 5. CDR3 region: CATSSARGYYEQYF. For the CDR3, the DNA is TGTGCCACCAGCAGTGCCAGGGGGTACTACGAGCAGTACTTC.

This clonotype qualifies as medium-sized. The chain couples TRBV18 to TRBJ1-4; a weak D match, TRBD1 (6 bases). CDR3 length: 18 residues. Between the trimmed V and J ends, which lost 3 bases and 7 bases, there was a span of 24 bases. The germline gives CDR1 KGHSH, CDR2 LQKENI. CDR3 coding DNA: TGTGCCAGCTCACCGGGGTGGAGGCAGGGGAGCCGTGTTGAAAAACTGTTTTTT. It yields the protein CASSPGWRQGSRVEKLFF.

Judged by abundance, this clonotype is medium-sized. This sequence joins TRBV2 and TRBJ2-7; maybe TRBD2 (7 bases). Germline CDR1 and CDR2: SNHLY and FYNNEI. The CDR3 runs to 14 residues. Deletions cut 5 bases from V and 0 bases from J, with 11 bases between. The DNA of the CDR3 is TGTGCCAGCAGTAGGGGGGGGGACTCCTACGAGCAGTACTTC. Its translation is CASSRGGDSYEQYF.

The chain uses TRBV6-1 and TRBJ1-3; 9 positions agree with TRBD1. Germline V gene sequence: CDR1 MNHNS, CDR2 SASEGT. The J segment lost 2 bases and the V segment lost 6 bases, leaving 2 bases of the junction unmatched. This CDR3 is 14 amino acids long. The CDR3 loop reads CASSWTGAGNTIYF. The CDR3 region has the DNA TGTGCCAGCAGCTGGACAGGGGCTGGAAACACCATATATTTT.

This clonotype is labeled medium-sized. CDR3 bases: TGTGCCAGCAGCAGGACGGATGATCAGCCCCAGCATTTT. Its translation is CASSRTDDQPQHF. The gene calls are TRBV11-3 and TRBJ1-5, with D unresolved. The CDR3 runs to 13 residues. In germline, CDR1 is SGHNT, CDR2 YENEEA. Between the trimmed V and J ends, which lost 5 bases and 5 bases, there was a span of 10 bases.

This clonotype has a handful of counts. The DNA for the CDR3 is TGCGCCAGCAGCTTGGGGGGAGTCACAGATACGCAGTATTTT. The encoded protein is CASSLGGVTDTQYF. The chain recombines TRBV5-1 with TRBJ2-3, with a weak D call TRBD2 (5 bases). CDR1 and CDR2 (germline): SGHRS, YFSETQ. V gave up 0 bases and J gave up 2 bases, with 7 bases separating them. This CDR3 contains 14 residues.

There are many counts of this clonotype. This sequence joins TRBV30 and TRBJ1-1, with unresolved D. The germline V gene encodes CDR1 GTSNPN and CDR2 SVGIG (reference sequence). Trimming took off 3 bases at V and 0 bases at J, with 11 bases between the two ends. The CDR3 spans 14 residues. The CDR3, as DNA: TGTGCCTGGAGGGGAGGCGACATGAACACTGAAGCTTTCTTT. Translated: CAWRGGDMNTEAFF.

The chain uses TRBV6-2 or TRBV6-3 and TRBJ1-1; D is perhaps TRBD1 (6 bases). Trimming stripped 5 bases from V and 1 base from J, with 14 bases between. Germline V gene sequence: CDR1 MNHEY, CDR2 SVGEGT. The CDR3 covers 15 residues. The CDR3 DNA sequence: TGTGCCAGCAGTCCCCCGGGACACCGGAACACTGAAGCTTTCTTT. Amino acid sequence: CASSPPGHRNTEAFF.

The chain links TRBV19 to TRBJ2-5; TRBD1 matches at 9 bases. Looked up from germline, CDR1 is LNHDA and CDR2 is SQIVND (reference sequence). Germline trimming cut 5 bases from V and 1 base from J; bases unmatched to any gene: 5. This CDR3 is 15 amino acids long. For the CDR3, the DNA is TGTGCCAGTAGTTGGAACAGGGGGCTCCAAGAGACCCAGTACTTC. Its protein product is CASSWNRGLQETQYF.

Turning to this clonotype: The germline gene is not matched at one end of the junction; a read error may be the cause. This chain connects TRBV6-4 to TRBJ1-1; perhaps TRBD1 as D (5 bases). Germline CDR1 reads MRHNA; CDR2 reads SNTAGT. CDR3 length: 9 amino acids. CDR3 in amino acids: CASSSDRYF. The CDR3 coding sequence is TGTGCCAGCAGTTCCGACAGATACTTT.

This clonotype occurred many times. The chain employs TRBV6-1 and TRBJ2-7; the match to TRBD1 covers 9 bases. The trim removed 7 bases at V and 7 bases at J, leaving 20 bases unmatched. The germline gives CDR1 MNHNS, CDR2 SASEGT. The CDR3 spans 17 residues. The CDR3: CASTPRTGAGTAGEQYF. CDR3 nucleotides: TGTGCCAGCACCCCCCGGACAGGGGCAGGTACGGCAGGGGAGCAGTACTTC.